The T cell receptor (beta chain) described here comes from a study (dated by TCRdb to 2014 to 2015). Looking at the study overall: The study tested whether tumor-infiltrating Tregs in breast cancer are recruited from blood Tregs or converted in situ from other CD4+ T cell subsets.

Amplification of full-length TCR variable regions was done by 5' RACE PCR using constant-region reverse primers, and this step was followed by semi-nested PCR with Nested Universal Primer A. The ReliaPrep RNA Cell Miniprep System was used to extract total RNA, which was then reverse transcribed into 5'RACE-ready cDNA with the SMARTer RACE 5'/3' Kit. Multiplex adaptors were used to barcode the full-length TCR alpha and beta libraries, which were then sequenced on an Illumina MiSeq. The authors' pipeline ran thus. For each of nine subset-tissue groups, sequencing data from the five patients were pooled, and the groups were then compared using unsupervised clustering of TCR gene usage. The Morisita-Horn index was used to calculate repertoire similarity, with shared sequences weighted according to their contribution to each repertoire. TCRdb reprocessing: public reads trimmed at Q25 with fastp, clones called with MiXCR, in-frame beta chains kept. Identical CDR3 proteins give one entry, which carries the most common genes and DNA. V and J calls and clone size were set by TCRdb, not the authors. The sample table holds under 35,000 distinct CDR3 sequences, of which approximately 27% were seen once. Around 4% of the sample is in the top ten clones.

This clonotype has more than one count but fewer than ten. The target of this receptor is not known. The sample holds no much larger clone one base away, and base qualities are not on file. Overall study results and their limits: The greatest overlap of tumor-infiltrating Treg TCR alpha and beta sequences was observed with tumor naive CD4+ T cells, followed by blood naive CD4+ T cells. The validation in the larger cohort was limited to a single TCR beta V-J rearrangement instead of whole repertoires. The TCR gene usage of tumor memory CD4+ T cells clustered together with blood and lymph node memory CD4+ cells and with lymph node naive CD4+ cells.

For this chain, trimming is 1 base at the V end and 10 bases at the J end, and the number of junction bases without a gene match is 11. Reading from cysteine to phenylalanine, the CDR3 counts 16 amino acids. Only the CDR3 portion is preserved as DNA: 48 bases, with reading frame beginning at the first base. Per the germline V gene (reference sequence), SEHNR is the CDR1 and FQNEAQ is the CDR2. Naive CD4+ T cells were purified with the Miltenyi Naive CD4+ T Cell Isolation kit, with Tregs depleted using CD25 microbeads. Tregs, naive and memory CD4+ T cells from tumor, blood and ipsilateral draining lymph nodes of a few breast cancer patients underwent full-length TCR alpha and beta sequencing. Tumor tissue, along with lymph nodes from ipsilateral axillary dissection, was perfused with PBS, minced, and then digested using collagenase I and hyaluronidase. Ficoll density gradient centrifugation was used to isolate mononuclear cells from lymph nodes or from approximately 50 ml of peripheral blood. Sorted cell populations were confirmed by FACS to exceed 90% purity.

The sequence was collected from a female donor with breast cancer. The sequencing sample was made of naive CD4+ T cells sorted from a lymph node. In light of the paper, this sample's cell subset or site label describes: naive CD4+ T cells, CD4+CD45RA+CD25-. The sequence links TRBV7-9 to TRBJ2-1; the junction holds 9 bases that match TRBD2. The nucleotide sequence reads TGTGCCAGCAGCTTAGTCTGGCGGGGGGGAGGTCGAGAGCAGTTCTTC. Its amino acids are CASSLVWRGGGREQFF.